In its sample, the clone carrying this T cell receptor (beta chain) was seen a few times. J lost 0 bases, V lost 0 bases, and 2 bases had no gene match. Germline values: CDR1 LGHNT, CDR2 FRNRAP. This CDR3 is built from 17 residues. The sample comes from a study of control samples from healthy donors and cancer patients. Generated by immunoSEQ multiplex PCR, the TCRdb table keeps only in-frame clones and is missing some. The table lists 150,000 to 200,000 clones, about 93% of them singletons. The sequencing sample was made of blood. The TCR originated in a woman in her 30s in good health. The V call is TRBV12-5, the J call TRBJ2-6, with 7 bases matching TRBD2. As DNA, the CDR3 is TGTGCTAGTGGTTTGGTACCGGGAGGCTCTGGGGCCAACGTCCTGACTTTC. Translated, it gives CASGLVPGGSGANVLTF.